The 10 T cell receptor beta chains below come from one sample, sequenced in a study of blood T cell repertoires in COVID-19. Profiling relied on immunoSEQ multiplex PCR, and the TCRdb table lists in-frame clones only, not all of them. Among around 65,000 clones listed, 85% were seen once. The sequencing input was peripheral blood. The receptors derive from a man between 65 and 80 years old with acute or convalescent COVID-19.

The gene calls are TRBV10-3 and TRBJ2-1, with D possibly TRBD2 on 5 matching bases. Germline values: CDR1 ENHRY, CDR2 SYGVKD. The CDR3 contains 19 residues. Trimming took off 0 bases at V and 0 bases at J, with 18 bases between the two ends. The CDR3: CAISESSRTALSSYNEQFF. As DNA, the CDR3 is TGTGCCATCAGTGAGTCTAGTAGGACTGCTTTAAGCTCCTACAATGAGCAGTTCTTC.

The genes are TRBV7-9 and TRBJ2-5; TRBD2 matches at 11 bases. V gave up 8 bases and J gave up 5 bases; unmatched junction bases: 10. This CDR3 region has 15 residues. CDR1 is SEHNR and CDR2 is FQNEAQ in the germline V gene (reference sequence). The CDR3: CASAPGLADGETQYF. CDR3 DNA: TGTGCCAGCGCCCCGGGACTAGCGGATGGCGAGACCCAGTACTTC.

This clone appeared a few times. This chain links TRBV13 with TRBJ1-3; D is unclear. Germline CDR1 and CDR2: PRHDT and FYEKMQ (reference sequence). V was trimmed by 6 bases and J by 0 bases, leaving 15 bases between them. There are 16 residues in the CDR3. CDR3 residues: CASRLLRGSSGNTIYF. In nucleotides, the CDR3 is TGTGCCAGCAGGCTCTTGAGAGGGAGCTCTGGAAACACCATATATTTT.

V is TRBV7-6 and J is TRBJ1-6; 7 positions agree with TRBD1. CDR3 length: 14 amino acids. Per the germline V gene, CDR1 is SGHVS and CDR2 is FNYEAQ. J gave up 8 bases and V 1 base, and 2 bases lay outside the gene matches. CDR3 bases: TGTGCCAGCAGCTTAGAGGGGGCTCATTCACCCCTCCACTTT. Its protein product is CASSLEGAHSPLHF.

The chain links TRBV7-2 to TRBJ1-5; TRBD1 matches at 8 bases. This CDR3 has 16 residues. Germline CDR1 is SGHTA and CDR2 is FQGNSA. V shed 2 bases and J 1 base; nucleotides not matched to a gene: 4. The CDR3 loop is CASSLRTGWSNQPQHF. The CDR3 nucleotides are TGTGCCAGCAGCTTACGGACAGGGTGGAGCAATCAGCCCCAGCATTTT. The full variable domain, in which reference TRBV7-2 and TRBJ1-5 provide the parts outside the CDR3, is GAGVSQSPSNKVTEKGKDVELRCDPISGHTALYWYRQSLGQGLEFLIYFQGNSAPDKSGLPSDRFSAERTGGSVSTLTIQRTQQEDSAVYLCASSLRTGWSNQPQHFGDGTRLSIL.

The chain employs TRBV6-4 and TRBJ1-1; no clear D gene. The CDR3 sequence is 14 residues long. CDR1 MRHNA and CDR2 SNTAGT come from the germline V gene. V gave up 0 bases and J gave up 1 base, with 6 bases separating them. The CDR3 coding sequence is TGTGCCAGCAGTGACTCGAACGGGAACACTGAAGCTTTCTTT. It translates to CASSDSNGNTEAFF.

This chain connects TRBV7-9 to TRBJ2-7; TRBD1 aligns across 7 bases. Germline values: CDR1 SEHNR, CDR2 FQNEAQ (reference sequence). V gave up 4 bases and J gave up 2 bases; unmatched junction bases: 11. This CDR3 comprises 16 residues. Written as DNA, the CDR3 is TGTGCCAGCAGCTCAAACCGGGACAGTCTTACCTACGAGCAGTACTTC. It codes for CASSSNRDSLTYEQYF.

V gene TRBV28 combines with J gene TRBJ2-5; 8 nucleotides match TRBD2. This CDR3 has 13 amino acids. The germline CDR1 and CDR2 sequences are MDHEN and SYDVKM. J was trimmed by 12 bases and V by 6 bases; bases with no gene match: 12. CDR3 sequence reads: CASSSGTRDIEYF. For the CDR3, the DNA is TGTGCCAGCAGCTCCGGGACTAGGGATATCGAGTACTTC.

A single count supports this clone. This rearrangement joins TRBV29-1 to TRBJ2-7, with 8 bases identical to TRBD1. The CDR3 spans 14 residues. Germline V gene data show CDR1 as SQVTM and CDR2 as ANQGSEA. With V trimmed by 4 bases and J by 3 bases, 8 bases remained unmatched. CDR3 sequence: CSVGPTGAFYEQYF. The CDR3 DNA reads TGCAGCGTTGGGCCGACAGGGGCGTTCTACGAGCAGTACTTC.

The V call is TRBV6-1, the J call TRBJ1-1; unclear D gene. This CDR3 region has 11 residues. The V and J ends lost 5 bases and 11 bases respectively, with 12 bases between them. Germline CDR1 is MNHNS and CDR2 is SASEGT. In DNA form, the CDR3 reads TGTGCCAGCAGTCCATGGGGAGTGGCTTTCTTT. Residues: CASSPWGVAFF.